This TCR beta chain was recorded in a study of blood T cell repertoires in COVID-19. Study-wide background: Sites across the United States, Italy and Spain contributed samples from acute and convalescent COVID-19. From T cells, B-cell-depleted T cells, or PBMCs came the material, which was cDNA or gDNA.

Germline CDR1 SGHTA, CDR2 FQGTGA. V trimming: 4 bases; J trimming: 4 bases; junction bases outside the gene matches: 4. The CDR3 contains 16 residues. Original processing notes: The authors estimated nucleated cell counts from reference gene primer amplification. Assay used: immunoSEQ multiplex PCR; TCRdb lists only in-frame clones, some missing. Clone size and V and J calls were adopted from that table, with D and trimming inferred from the DNA. The table includes approximately 310,000 clones, roughly 91% detected once. Sequencing was done on a sample of peripheral blood. The chain links TRBV7-3 to TRBJ2-3; 14 bases fit TRBD2. This receptor was identified in a man in his forties or fifties with active or convalescent COVID-19. The chain's CDR3 is CASSSMTSGGADTQYF. The CDR3, as DNA: TGTGCCAGCAGCTCCATGACTAGCGGGGGGGCAGATACGCAGTATTTT. Filled out from reference TRBV7-3 and TRBJ2-3, the complete variable domain reads GAGVSQTPSNKVTEKGKYVELRCDPISGHTALYWYRQSLGQGPEFLIYFQGTGAADDSGLPNDRFFAVRPEGSVSTLKIQRTERGDSAVYLCASSSMTSGGADTQYFGPGTRLTVL.